This record looks at one T cell receptor beta chain sequence and its context. The data were produced by immunoSEQ multiplex PCR, yet TCRdb's version contains in-frame clones alone and is incomplete. This repertoire shows 39,000 or so clones, 80% to 95% found once; its top ten account for under 2.5%. These data belong to a study of blood T cell repertoires in COVID-19. Study-level background: T cells, B-cell-depleted T cells, or PBMCs supplied cDNA or gDNA.

The CDR3 sequence is 15 residues long. The J segment lost 4 bases and the V segment lost 1 base, leaving 6 bases of the junction unmatched. Germline V gene data show CDR1 as SNHLY and CDR2 as FYNNEI. Sequenced: peripheral blood. This TCR derives from a man aged 45-65 years with active COVID-19. V gene TRBV2 combines with J gene TRBJ1-2; 7 bases agree with TRBD1. The CDR3: CASSEEWDSSYGYTF. CDR3 sequence (DNA): TGTGCCAGCAGTGAAGAATGGGACAGTTCCTATGGCTACACCTTC. The full variable domain, its missing parts supplied by reference TRBV2 and TRBJ1-2, is EPEVTQTPSHQVTQMGQEVILRCVPISNHLYFYWYRQILGQKVEFLVSFYNNEISEKSEIFDDQFSVERPDGSNFTLKIRSTKLEDSAMYFCASSEEWDSSYGYTFGSGTRLTVV.